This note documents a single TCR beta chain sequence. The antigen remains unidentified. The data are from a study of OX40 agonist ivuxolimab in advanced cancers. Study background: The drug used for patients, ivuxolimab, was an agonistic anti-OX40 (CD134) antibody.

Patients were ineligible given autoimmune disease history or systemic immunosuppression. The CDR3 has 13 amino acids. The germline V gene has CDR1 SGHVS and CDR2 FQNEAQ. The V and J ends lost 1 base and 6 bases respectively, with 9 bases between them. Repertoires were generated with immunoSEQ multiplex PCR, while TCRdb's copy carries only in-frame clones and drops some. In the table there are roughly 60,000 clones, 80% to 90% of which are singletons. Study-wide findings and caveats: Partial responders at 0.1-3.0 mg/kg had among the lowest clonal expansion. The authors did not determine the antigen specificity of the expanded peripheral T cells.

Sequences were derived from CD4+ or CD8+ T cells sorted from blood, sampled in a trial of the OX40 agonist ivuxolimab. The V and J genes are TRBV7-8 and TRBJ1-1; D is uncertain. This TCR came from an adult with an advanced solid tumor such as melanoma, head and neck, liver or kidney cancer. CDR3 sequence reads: CASSLGALPEAFF. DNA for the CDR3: TGTGCCAGCAGCTTAGGAGCCCTCCCTGAAGCTTTCTTT.